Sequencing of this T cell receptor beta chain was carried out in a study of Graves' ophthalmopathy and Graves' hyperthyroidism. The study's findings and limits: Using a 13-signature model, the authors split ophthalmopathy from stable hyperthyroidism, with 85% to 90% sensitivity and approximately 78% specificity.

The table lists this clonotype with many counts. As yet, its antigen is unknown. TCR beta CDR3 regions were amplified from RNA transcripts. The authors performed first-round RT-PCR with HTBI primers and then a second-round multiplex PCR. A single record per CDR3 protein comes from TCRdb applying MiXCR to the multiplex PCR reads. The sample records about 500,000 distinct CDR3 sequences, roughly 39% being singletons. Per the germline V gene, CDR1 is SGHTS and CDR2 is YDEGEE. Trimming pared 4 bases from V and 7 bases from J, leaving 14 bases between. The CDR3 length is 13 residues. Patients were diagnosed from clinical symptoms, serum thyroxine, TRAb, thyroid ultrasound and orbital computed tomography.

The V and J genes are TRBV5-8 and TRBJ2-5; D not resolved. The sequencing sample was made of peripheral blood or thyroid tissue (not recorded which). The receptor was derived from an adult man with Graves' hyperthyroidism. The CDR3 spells CASSTRRVGTQYF. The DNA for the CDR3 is TGTGCCAGCAGCACCCGACGTGTTGGGACCCAGTACTTC.